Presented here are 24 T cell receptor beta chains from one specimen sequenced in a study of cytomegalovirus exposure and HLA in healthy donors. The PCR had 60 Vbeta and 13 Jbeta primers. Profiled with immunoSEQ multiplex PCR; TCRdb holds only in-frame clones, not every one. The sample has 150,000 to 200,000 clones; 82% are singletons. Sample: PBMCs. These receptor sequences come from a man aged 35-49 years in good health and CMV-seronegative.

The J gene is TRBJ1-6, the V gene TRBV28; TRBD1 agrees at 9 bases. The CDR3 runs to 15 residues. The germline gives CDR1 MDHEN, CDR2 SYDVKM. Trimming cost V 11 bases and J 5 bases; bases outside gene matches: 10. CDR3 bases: TGTGCCCTAAAAACCGGGACAGGGCATAATTCACCCCTCCACTTT. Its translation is CALKTGTGHNSPLHF.

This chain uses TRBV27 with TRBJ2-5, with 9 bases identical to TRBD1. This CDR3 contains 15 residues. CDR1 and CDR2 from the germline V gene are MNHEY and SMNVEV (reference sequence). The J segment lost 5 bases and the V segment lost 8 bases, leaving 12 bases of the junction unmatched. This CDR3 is CASASPGQGMETQYF. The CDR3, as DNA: TGTGCCAGCGCATCACCGGGACAGGGAATGGAGACCCAGTACTTC.

The CDR3 coding sequence is TGCGCCAGCAGCTTTAGAGAAAGCTCCTACAATGAGCAGTTCTTC. Translating it yields CASSFRESSYNEQFF. J is TRBJ2-1 and V is TRBV5-1; D unresolved. The CDR3 sequence is 15 residues long. The V end was cut by 2 bases, the J end by 0 bases, with 9 bases between. The germline CDR1 and CDR2 sequences are SGHRS and YFSETQ.

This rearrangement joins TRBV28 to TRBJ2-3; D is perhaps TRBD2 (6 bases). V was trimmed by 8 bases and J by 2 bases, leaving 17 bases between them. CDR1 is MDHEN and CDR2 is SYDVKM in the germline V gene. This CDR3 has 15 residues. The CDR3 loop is CASGGGGEATDTQYF. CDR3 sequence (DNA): TGTGCCAGCGGGGGTGGCGGGGAGGCCACAGATACGCAGTATTTT.

DNA of the CDR3: TGTGCCTGGAGTGCGGACAGGGGGGTCTACGAGCAGTACTTC. It translates to CAWSADRGVYEQYF. The genes are TRBV30 and TRBJ2-7, with 10 bases aligning to TRBD1. The germline V gene has CDR1 GTSNPN and CDR2 SVGIG (reference sequence). V shed 1 base, J shed 3 bases, and the junction held 3 bases outside the gene matches. This CDR3 has 14 amino acids.

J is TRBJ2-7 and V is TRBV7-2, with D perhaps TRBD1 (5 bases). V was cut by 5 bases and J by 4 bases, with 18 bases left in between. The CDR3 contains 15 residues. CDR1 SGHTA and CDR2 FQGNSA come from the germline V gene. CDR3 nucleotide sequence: TGTGCCAGCAGCCCATATCGGATACAGGCTTACGAGCAGTACTTC. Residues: CASSPYRIQAYEQYF.

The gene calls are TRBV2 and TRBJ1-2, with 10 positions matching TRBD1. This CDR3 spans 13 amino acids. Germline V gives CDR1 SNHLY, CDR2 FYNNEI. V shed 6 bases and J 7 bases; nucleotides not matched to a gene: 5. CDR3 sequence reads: CASRGGDRGGYTF. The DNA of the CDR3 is TGTGCCAGCAGGGGCGGGGACAGGGGTGGCTACACCTTC. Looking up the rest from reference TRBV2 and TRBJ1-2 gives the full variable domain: EPEVTQTPSHQVTQMGQEVILRCVPISNHLYFYWYRQILGQKVEFLVSFYNNEISEKSEIFDDQFSVERPDGSNFTLKIRSTKLEDSAMYFCASRGGDRGGYTFGSGTRLTVV.

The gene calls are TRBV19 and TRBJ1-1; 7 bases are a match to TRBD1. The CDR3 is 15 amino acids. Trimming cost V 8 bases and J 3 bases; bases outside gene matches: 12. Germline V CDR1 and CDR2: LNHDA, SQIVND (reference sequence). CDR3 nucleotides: TGTGCCAGTCGCCGACAGGGTAACGGGGACACTGAAGCTTTCTTT. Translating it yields CASRRQGNGDTEAFF.

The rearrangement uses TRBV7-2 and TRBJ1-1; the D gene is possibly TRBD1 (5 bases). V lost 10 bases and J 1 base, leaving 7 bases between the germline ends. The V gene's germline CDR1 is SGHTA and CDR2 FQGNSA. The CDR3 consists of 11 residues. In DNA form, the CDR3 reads TGTGCCACCGGACAGAACACTGAAGCTTTCTTT. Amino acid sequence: CATGQNTEAFF.

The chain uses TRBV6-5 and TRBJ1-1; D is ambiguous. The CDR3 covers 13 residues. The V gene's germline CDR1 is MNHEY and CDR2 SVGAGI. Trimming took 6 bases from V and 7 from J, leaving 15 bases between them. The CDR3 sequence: CASRLLGRDEAFF. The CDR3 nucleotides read TGTGCCAGCAGACTTCTCGGTCGTGATGAAGCTTTCTTT.

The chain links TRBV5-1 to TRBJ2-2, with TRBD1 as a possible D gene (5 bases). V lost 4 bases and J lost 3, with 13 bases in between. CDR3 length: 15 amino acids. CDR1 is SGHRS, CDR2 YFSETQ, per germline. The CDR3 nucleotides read TGCGCCAGCAGCCGACAGAGCCTCGACACCGGGGAGCTGTTTTTT. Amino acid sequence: CASSRQSLDTGELFF.

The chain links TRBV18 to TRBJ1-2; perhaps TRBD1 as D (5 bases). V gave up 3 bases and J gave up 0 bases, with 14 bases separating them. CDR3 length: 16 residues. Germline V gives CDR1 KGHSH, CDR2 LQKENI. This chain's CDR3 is CASSPSRPGTNYGYTF. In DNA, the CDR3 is TGTGCCAGCTCACCCTCGAGGCCAGGGACTAACTATGGCTACACCTTC.

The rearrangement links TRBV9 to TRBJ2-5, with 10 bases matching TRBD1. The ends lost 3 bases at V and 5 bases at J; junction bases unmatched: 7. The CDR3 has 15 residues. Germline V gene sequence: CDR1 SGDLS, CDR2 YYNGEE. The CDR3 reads CASSARTGGMETQYF. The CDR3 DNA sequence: TGTGCCAGCAGCGCCCGGACAGGGGGTATGGAGACCCAGTACTTC.

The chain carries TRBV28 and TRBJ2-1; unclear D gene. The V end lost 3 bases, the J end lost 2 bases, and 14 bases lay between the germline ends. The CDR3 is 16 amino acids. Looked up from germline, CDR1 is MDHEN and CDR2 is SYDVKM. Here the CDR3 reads CASSFTHSFAYNEQFF. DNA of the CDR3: TGTGCCAGCAGTTTCACCCACTCCTTCGCCTACAATGAGCAGTTCTTC.

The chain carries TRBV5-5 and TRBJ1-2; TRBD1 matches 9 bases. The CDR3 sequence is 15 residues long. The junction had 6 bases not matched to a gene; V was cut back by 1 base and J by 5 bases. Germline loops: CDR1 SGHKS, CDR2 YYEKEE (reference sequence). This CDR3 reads CASSLTGGAQYGYTF. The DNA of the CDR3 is TGTGCCAGCAGCTTGACAGGGGGCGCCCAATATGGCTACACCTTC.

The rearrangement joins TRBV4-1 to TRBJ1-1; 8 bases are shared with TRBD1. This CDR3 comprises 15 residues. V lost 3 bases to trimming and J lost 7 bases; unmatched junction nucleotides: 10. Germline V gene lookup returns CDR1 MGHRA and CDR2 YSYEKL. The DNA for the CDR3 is TGCGCCAGCAGCCATACCTGGACAGGGCGTTATGAAGCTTTCTTT. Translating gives CASSHTWTGRYEAFF.

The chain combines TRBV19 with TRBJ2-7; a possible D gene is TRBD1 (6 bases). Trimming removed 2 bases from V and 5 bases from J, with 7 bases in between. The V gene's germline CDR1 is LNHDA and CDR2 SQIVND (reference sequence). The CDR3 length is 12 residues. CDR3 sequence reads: CASSIRGNEQYF. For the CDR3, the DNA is TGTGCCAGTAGTATAAGGGGGAACGAGCAGTACTTC.

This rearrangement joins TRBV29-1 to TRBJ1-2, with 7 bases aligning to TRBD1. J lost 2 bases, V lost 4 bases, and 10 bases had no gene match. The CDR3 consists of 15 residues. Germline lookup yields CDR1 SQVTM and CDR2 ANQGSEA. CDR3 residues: CSVGQGRGSNYGYTF. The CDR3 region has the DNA TGCAGCGTTGGACAGGGAAGAGGATCCAACTATGGCTACACCTTC.

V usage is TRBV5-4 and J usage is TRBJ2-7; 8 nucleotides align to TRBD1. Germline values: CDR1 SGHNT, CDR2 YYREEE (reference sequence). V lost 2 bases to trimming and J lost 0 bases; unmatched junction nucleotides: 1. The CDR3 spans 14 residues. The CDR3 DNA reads TGTGCCAGCAGCTTCGGGACAGGCTCCTACGAGCAGTACTTC. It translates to CASSFGTGSYEQYF.

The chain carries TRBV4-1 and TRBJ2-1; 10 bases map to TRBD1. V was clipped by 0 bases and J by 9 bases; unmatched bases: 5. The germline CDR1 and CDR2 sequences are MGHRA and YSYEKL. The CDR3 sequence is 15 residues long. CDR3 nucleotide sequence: TGCGCCAGCAGCCAAGAGGGGACAGGGGTGGGTGAGCAGTTCTTC. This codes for CASSQEGTGVGEQFF.

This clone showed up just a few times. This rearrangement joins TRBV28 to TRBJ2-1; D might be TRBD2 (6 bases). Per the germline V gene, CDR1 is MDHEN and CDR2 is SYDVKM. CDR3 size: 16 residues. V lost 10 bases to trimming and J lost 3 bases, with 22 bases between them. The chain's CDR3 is CATVRLSGEHYNEQFF. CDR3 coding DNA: TGTGCCACCGTCAGGCTTAGCGGTGAACACTACAATGAGCAGTTCTTC.

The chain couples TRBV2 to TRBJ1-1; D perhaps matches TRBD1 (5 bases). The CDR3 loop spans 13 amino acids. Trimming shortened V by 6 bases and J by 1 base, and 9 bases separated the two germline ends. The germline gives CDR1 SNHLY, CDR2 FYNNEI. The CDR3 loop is CASSEQANTEAFF. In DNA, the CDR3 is TGTGCCAGCAGCGAACAGGCGAACACTGAAGCTTTCTTT.

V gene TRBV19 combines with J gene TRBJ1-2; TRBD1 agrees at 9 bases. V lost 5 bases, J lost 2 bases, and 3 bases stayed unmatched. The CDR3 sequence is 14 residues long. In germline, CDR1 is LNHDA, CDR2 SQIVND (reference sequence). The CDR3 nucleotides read TGTGCCAGTAGTGACACAGGGGGCAACTATGGCTACACCTTC. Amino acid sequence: CASSDTGGNYGYTF. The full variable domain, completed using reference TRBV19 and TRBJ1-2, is DGGITQSPKYLFRKEGQNVTLSCEQNLNHDAMYWYRQDPGQGLRLIYYSQIVNDFQKGDIAEGYSVSREKKESFPLTVTSAQKNPTAFYLCASSDTGGNYGYTFGSGTRLTVV.

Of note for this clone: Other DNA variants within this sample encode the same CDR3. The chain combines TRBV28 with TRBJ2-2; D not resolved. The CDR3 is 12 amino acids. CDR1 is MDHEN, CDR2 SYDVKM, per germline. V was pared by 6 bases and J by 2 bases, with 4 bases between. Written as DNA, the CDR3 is TGTGCCAGCAGCCTTAACACCGGGGAGCTGTTTTTT. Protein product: CASSLNTGELFF. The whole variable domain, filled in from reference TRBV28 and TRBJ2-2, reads DVKVTQSSRYLVKRTGEKVFLECVQDMDHENMFWYRQDPGLGLRLIYFSYDVKMKEKGDIPEGYSVSREKKERFSLILESASTNQTSMYLCASSLNTGELFFGEGSRLTVL.